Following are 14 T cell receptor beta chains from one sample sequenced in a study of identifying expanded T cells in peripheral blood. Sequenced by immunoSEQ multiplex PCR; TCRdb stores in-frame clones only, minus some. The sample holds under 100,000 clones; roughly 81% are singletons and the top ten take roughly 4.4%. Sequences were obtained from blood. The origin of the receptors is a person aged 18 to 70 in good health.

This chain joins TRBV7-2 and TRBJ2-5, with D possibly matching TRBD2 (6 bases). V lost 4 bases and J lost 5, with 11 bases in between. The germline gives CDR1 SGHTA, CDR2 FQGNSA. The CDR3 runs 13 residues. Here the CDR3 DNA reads TGTGCCAGCAGCTACAAACGGGAGGAGACCCAGTACTTC. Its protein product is CASSYKREETQYF.

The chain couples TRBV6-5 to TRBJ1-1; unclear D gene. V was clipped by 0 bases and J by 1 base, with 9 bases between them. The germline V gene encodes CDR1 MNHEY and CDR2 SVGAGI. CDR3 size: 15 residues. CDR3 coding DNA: TGTGCCAGCAGTTACTCATCAAGGACGAACACTGAAGCTTTCTTT. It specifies CASSYSSRTNTEAFF.

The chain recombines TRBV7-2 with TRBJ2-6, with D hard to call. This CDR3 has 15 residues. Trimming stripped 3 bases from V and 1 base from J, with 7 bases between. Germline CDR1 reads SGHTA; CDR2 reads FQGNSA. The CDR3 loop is CASSLYRSGANVLTF. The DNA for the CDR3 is TGTGCCAGCAGCTTGTACAGATCTGGGGCCAACGTCCTGACTTTC.

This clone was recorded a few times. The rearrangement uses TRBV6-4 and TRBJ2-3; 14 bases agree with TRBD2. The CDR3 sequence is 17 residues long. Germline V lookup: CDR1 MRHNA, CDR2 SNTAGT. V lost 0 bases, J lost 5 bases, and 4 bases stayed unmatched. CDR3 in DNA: TGTGCCAGCAGTGACTCCGGGACTAGCGGGGGAATAGATACGCAGTATTTT. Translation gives CASSDSGTSGGIDTQYF.

The CDR3 region is CASSLVRFPSGGYEQYF. Here the CDR3 DNA reads TGTGCCAGCAGCTTAGTCCGGTTTCCTAGCGGGGGGTACGAGCAGTACTTC. This chain links TRBV7-2 with TRBJ2-7, with TRBD2 matching over 11 bases. V was clipped by 1 base and J by 4 bases; unmatched bases: 9. In germline, CDR1 is SGHTA, CDR2 FQGNSA. The CDR3 length is 17 residues.

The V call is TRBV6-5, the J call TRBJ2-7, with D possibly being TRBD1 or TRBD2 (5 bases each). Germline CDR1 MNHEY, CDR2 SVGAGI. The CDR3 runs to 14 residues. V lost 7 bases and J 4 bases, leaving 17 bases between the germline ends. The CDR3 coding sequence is TGTGCCAGCAACGCCCCGGGGCAAAGTTACGAGCAGTACTTC. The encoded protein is CASNAPGQSYEQYF.

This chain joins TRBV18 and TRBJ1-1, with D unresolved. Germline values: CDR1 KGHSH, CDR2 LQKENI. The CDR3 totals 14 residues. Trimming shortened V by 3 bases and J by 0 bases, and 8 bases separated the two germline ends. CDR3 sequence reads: CASSPMGLNTEAFF. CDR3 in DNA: TGTGCCAGCTCACCCATGGGGTTGAACACTGAAGCTTTCTTT.

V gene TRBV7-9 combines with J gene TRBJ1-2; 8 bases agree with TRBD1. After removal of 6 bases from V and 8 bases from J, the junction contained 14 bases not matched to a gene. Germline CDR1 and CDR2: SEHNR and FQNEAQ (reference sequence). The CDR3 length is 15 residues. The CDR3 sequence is CASSLDRADLFGYTF. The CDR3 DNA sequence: TGTGCCAGCAGTCTGGACAGGGCGGATCTATTCGGCTACACCTTC.

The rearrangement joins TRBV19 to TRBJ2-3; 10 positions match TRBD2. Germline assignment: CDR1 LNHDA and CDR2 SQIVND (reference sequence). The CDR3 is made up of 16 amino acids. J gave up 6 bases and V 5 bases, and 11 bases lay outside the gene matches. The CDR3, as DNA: TGTGCCAGTAGTCCGATAGCGGGGGGCACATTTGATACGCAGTATTTT. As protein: CASSPIAGGTFDTQYF.

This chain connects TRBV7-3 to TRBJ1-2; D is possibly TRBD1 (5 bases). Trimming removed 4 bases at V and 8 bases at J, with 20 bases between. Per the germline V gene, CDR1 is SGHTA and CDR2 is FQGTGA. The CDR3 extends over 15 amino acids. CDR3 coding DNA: TGTGCCAGCAGCTCAGGGCAGCTAATTAGCGGGGGCTACACCTTC. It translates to CASSSGQLISGGYTF.

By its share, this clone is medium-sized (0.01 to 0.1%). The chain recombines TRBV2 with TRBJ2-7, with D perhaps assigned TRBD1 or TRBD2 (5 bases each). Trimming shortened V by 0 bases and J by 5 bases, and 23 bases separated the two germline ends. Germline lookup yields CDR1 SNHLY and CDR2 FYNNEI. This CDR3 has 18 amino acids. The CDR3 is CASSEAPTPGPWDHEQYF. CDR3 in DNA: TGTGCCAGCAGTGAAGCGCCTACCCCGGGACCGTGGGACCACGAGCAGTACTTC. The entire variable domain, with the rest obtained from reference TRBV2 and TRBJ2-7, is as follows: EPEVTQTPSHQVTQMGQEVILRCVPISNHLYFYWYRQILGQKVEFLVSFYNNEISEKSEIFDDQFSVERPDGSNFTLKIRSTKLEDSAMYFCASSEAPTPGPWDHEQYFGPGTRLTVT.

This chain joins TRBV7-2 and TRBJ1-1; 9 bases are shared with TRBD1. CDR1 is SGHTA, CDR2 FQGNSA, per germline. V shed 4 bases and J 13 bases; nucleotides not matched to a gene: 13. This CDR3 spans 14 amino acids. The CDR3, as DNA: TGTGCCAGCAGCTCTAAGGGGACAGGGAGTTTTGATTTCTTT. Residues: CASSSKGTGSFDFF.

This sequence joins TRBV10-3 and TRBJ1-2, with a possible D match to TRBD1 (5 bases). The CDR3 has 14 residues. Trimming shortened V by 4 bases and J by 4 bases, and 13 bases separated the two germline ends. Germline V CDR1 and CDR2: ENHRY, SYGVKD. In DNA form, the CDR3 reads TGTGCCATCAGTGGGGAGGGGCTCGGCTATGGCTACACCTTC. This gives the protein CAISGEGLGYGYTF.

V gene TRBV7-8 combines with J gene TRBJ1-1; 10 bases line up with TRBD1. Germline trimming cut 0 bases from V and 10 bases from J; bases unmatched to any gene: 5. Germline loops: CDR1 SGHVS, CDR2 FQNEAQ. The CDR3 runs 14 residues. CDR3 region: CASSLAGGQGLAFF. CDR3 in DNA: TGTGCCAGCAGCTTAGCGGGGGGACAGGGGTTAGCTTTCTTT.